The 6 T cell receptor beta chains listed next were all sequenced from one sample in a study of regulatory T cells in long-lasting Graves disease. The authors built TCR beta libraries using iRepertoire HTBI primers and Arm-PCR of CDR3 regions. MiXCR, run by TCRdb on the multiplex PCR reads, gives a single entry per CDR3 protein. The profile shows roughly 700,000 distinct CDR3 sequences, 25% to 35% of them singletons. Regarding time point: persistent/refractory GD, antithyroid drugs over 5 years with positive TRAb. Making the TCR library involved RNA that had been extracted from PBMCs. The sequencing here drew on peripheral blood mononuclear cells (PBMCs), taken when the disease was refractory, from a patient treated with antithyroid drugs. The receptors here all came from a female donor with Graves disease.

This clonotype was seen ten or more times. CDR3: CSARERVNTEAFF. The CDR3 DNA follows: TGCAGTGCTAGAGAAAGGGTCAACACTGAAGCTTTCTTT. V and J are TRBV20-1 and TRBJ1-1; D not resolved. The CDR3 consists of 13 residues. V was pared by 0 bases and J by 2 bases, with 7 bases between. Germline-derived CDR1 and CDR2 are DFQATT and SNEGSKA (reference sequence).

This clonotype was counted between two and nine times. The gene calls are TRBV2 and TRBJ2-1; D is perhaps TRBD1 or TRBD2 (5 bases each). The germline gives CDR1 SNHLY, CDR2 FYNNEI. This CDR3 is 16 amino acids long. The V gene lost 3 bases and the J gene lost 2 bases, with 14 bases spanning the gap. CDR3 protein: CASSEGAWGTYNEQFF. For the CDR3, the DNA is TGTGCCAGCAGTGAGGGAGCGTGGGGGACCTACAATGAGCAGTTCTTC.

The V gene is TRBV7-9, the J gene TRBJ1-1; no clear D gene. Germline V gene sequence: CDR1 SEHNR, CDR2 FQNEAQ (reference sequence). This CDR3 comprises 14 residues. V was pared by 3 bases and J by 4 bases, with 12 bases between. CDR3 protein: CASSFKGGGTEAFF. The CDR3 DNA follows: TGTGCCAGCAGCTTTAAGGGCGGTGGCACTGAAGCTTTCTTT.

This clonotype was seen a handful of times. The V gene is TRBV7-9, the J gene TRBJ2-2; D may be TRBD2 (5 bases). This CDR3 has 12 residues. Germline loops: CDR1 SEHNR, CDR2 FQNEAQ (reference sequence). V was shortened by 6 bases and J by 11 bases, with 13 bases between the two germline ends. Here the CDR3 reads CASSHGGGELFF. DNA for the CDR3: TGTGCCAGCAGTCATGGAGGCGGAGAGCTGTTTTTT.

The rearrangement uses TRBV19 and TRBJ2-2; the D gene is possibly TRBD2 (5 bases). Germline CDR1 reads LNHDA; CDR2 reads SQIVND (reference sequence). The CDR3 spans 14 residues. Between the trimmed V and J ends, which lost 8 bases and 3 bases, there was a span of 13 bases. CDR3: CASGKYGDTGELFF. CDR3 sequence (DNA): TGTGCCAGTGGGAAATACGGGGACACCGGGGAGCTGTTTTTT.

The chain carries TRBV6-1 and TRBJ1-5; D not resolved. V was cut by 5 bases and J by 0 bases, with 11 bases left in between. This CDR3 spans 15 amino acids. The germline gives CDR1 MNHNS, CDR2 SASEGT. CDR3 DNA sequence: TGTGCCAGCAGTATGACGTTTTATAGCAATCAGCCCCAGCATTTT. Encoded protein: CASSMTFYSNQPQHF.